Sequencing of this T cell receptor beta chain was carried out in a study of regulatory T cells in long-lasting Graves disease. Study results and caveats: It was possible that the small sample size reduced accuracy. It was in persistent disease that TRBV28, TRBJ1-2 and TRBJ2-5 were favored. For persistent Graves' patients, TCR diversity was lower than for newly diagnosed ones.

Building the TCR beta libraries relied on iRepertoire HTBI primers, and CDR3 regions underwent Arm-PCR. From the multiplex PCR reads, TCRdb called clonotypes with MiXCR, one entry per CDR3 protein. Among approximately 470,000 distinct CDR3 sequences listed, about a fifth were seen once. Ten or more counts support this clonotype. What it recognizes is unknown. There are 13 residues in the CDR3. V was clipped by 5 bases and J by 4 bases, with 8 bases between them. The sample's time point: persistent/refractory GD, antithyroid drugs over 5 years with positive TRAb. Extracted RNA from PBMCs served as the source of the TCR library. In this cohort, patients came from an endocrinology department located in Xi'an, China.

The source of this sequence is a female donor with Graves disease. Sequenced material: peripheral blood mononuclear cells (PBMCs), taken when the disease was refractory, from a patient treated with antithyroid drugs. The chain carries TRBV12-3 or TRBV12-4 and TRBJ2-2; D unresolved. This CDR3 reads CASSATATGELFF. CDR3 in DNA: TGTGCCAGCAGTGCGACCGCCACCGGGGAGCTGTTTTTT.